A selection of T cell receptor beta chains follows, all from one sample in a study of CD8+CD57+ T cells in acquired aplastic anemia. TCRdb reprocessed the reads with MiXCR, giving one entry per CDR3 protein. The sample lists 80,000 or so distinct CDR3 sequences; approximately 70% were seen once. The material sequenced was sorted CD4+, CD8+, or CD8+CD57+ T cells (not recorded which) from PBMCs. The receptors originated from a human donor with aplastic anemia. CDR3s include the opening cysteine and the closing phenylalanine or tryptophan. The D gene is left open where the match is weak. Part of the rows lack a size; the others show once, few, many or a class for expanded clones.

>.|TRBD2|TRBJ2-3|TRBV20-1
CSARVPAGAGVSDTQYF
>.|TRBD1|TRBJ2-7|TRBV2
CASKGGTSYEQYF
>.|.|TRBJ2-1|TRBV24-1
CATMDSNEQFF
>.|TRBD2|TRBJ2-5|TRBV2
CASRSTSGQETQYF
>once|TRBD1|TRBJ2-1|TRBV7-3
CASSLAGTGINNEQFF
>.|TRBD1|TRBJ1-4|TRBV20-1
CSARGQVEKLFF
>once|.|TRBJ2-7|TRBV29-1
CSVGGLGGYEQYF
>.|TRBD1|TRBJ2-5|TRBV19
CASNQGVSETQYF
>.|.|TRBJ2-7|TRBV7-2
CASSSQSPYEQYF
>.|.|TRBJ2-7|TRBV2
CASSVGENEQYF
>.|.|TRBJ1-1|TRBV2
CAGSGDRITEAFF
>many|TRBD2|TRBJ2-1|TRBV20-1
CSARDGEGRDEQFF
>.|.|TRBJ2-6|TRBV20-1
CSARGASGANVLTF
>.|.|TRBJ1-4|TRBV7-2
CASSLDRDEKLFF
>.|.|TRBJ1-2|TRBV4-3
CASSQDARVYGYTF
>.|.|TRBJ1-6|TRBV5-4
CASSLSTGWALHF
>.|.|TRBJ2-7|TRBV7-3
CASSFQQGYEQYF
>few|.|TRBJ1-1|TRBV29-1
CSGSAGTAVNTEAFF
>.|.|TRBJ1-2|TRBV29-1
CSVVGQGNYGYTF
>.|TRBD2|TRBJ2-5|TRBV5-4
CASSSGTSGQETQYF
>.|TRBD1|TRBJ1-5|TRBV20-1
CSAGPTGGPEPQHF
>few|.|TRBJ2-5|TRBV15
CATSRDYSIHRETQYF
>.|.|TRBJ1-1|TRBV20-1
CSASPNTEAFF
>.|.|TRBJ1-2|TRBV19
CASTSPMNGYTF
>.|.|TRBJ2-7|TRBV2
CASKTGLGTYEQYF
>.|TRBD2|TRBJ2-5|TRBV20-1
CSAVLAGGSQETQYF
>.|TRBD2|TRBJ2-1|TRBV10-3
CAISVGLAGGDNEQFF
>.|.|TRBJ2-1|TRBV29-1
CSGRANEDEQFF
>.|.|TRBJ2-5|TRBV10-3
CAISTGGAGGTQYF
>once|.|TRBJ2-2|TRBV2
CASRVRVTGELFF
>.|.|TRBJ2-6|TRBV20-1
CSASLRTAYSGANVLTF
>.|TRBD1|TRBJ1-4|TRBV7-9
CASSRGLGNEKLFF
>.|.|TRBJ1-4|TRBV15
CATSGRTNEKLFF
>.|.|TRBJ2-3|TRBV5-4
CASSLNAIGPTDTQYF
>.|.|TRBJ2-5|TRBV19
CASSIDSEETQYF
>few|TRBD2|TRBJ2-1|TRBV12-3/TRBV12-4
CASTPLPTGGPYSYNEQFF
>.|TRBD2|TRBJ2-1|TRBV19
CASSKTSGADNEQFF
>.|TRBD1|TRBJ1-6|TRBV4-1
CASSPGQGPGSPLHF
>few|TRBD1|TRBJ2-7|TRBV20-1
CSAREGDRFYEQYF
>many|TRBD2|TRBJ2-1|TRBV9
CASSVISGNNEQFF
>.|.|TRBJ2-5|TRBV7-2
CASSLAGGQETQCF
>.|.|TRBJ1-1|TRBV25-1
CASSQFSNTEAFF